These 12 T cell receptor beta chains were sequenced from one sample in a study of blood T cell repertoires in COVID-19 (dated by TCRdb to 2020 to 2021). Preparation of the library involved the immunoSEQ multiplex PCR assay. Held by TCRdb, this immuneACCESS table contains in-frame sequences only and omits some clones. Under half of the omission traces to an unresolved V gene where checked; the cause of the rest is unknown. This sample is represented by tens of thousands of clones; over 75% of them were singletons. Approximately 12% of the sample belongs to the ten largest clones. The specimen sequenced was peripheral blood. The source is a human donor with active COVID-19. The donor label of this sample is uncertain.

The table lists this clone with a few counts. J is TRBJ1-4 and V is TRBV6-2 or TRBV6-3; D unclear. CDR1 and CDR2 from the germline V gene are MNHEY and SVGEGT. The CDR3 runs to 14 residues. V was pared by 4 bases and J by 7 bases, with 13 bases between. The CDR3 nucleotides are TGTGCCAGCAGTTCTGATCCAGTTGGTGAAAAACTGTTTTTT. This translates into CASSSDPVGEKLFF.

The rearrangement links TRBV27 to TRBJ2-1; D may be TRBD1 (5 bases). V lost 4 bases and J lost 6, with 16 bases in between. Germline CDR1 and CDR2: MNHEY and SMNVEV (reference sequence). The length of the CDR3 is 15 residues. The CDR3 spells CASSSSDQGFNEQFF. CDR3 bases: TGTGCCAGCAGTTCCTCGGACCAGGGATTCAATGAGCAGTTCTTC.

The gene calls are TRBV7-2 and TRBJ2-3, with D possibly TRBD1 on 6 matching bases. V shed 2 bases and J shed 2 bases, with 14 bases lying between them. Germline loops: CDR1 SGHTA, CDR2 FQGNSA. The CDR3 consists of 16 residues. CDR3 region: CASSLPVGAVTDTQYF. DNA for the CDR3: TGTGCCAGCAGCTTACCGGTGGGGGCTGTCACAGATACGCAGTATTTT.

J is TRBJ2-3 and V is TRBV9, with 9 nucleotides matching TRBD2. V dropped 4 bases and J dropped 6; count of bases not matched to a gene: 12. The CDR3 loop spans 16 amino acids. Germline assignment: CDR1 SGDLS and CDR2 YYNGEE. The CDR3 region has the DNA TGTGCCAGCAGCCCAACCGGGACTAGCAAAGGGGATACGCAGTATTTT. Residues: CASSPTGTSKGDTQYF.

This clone appeared once. The chain links TRBV2 to TRBJ1-2, with D perhaps TRBD1 (6 bases). Trimming left V 4 bases short and J 5 bases short, with 11 bases between. Per germline, CDR1 SNHLY and CDR2 FYNNEI. The CDR3 is 13 residues long. DNA of the CDR3: TGTGCCAGCAGTGGAGGCAGGGGTTATGGCTACACCTTC. Its protein is CASSGGRGYGYTF.

This rearrangement joins TRBV7-2 to TRBJ2-7; the match to TRBD2 covers 10 bases. CDR3 length equals 16 residues. The trim removed 1 base at V and 5 bases at J, leaving 8 bases unmatched. Germline values: CDR1 SGHTA, CDR2 FQGNSA. The CDR3 loop reads CASSLDGTGTSDEQYF. CDR3 sequence (DNA): TGTGCCAGCAGCTTAGACGGAACCGGGACTAGCGACGAGCAGTACTTC.

This rearrangement joins TRBV7-9 to TRBJ2-3; 7 nucleotides match TRBD2. Germline loops: CDR1 SEHNR, CDR2 FQNEAQ (reference sequence). The length of the CDR3 is 16 residues. V trimming: 1 base; J trimming: 0 bases; junction bases outside the gene matches: 4. The CDR3 loop reads CASSLELARSTDTQYF. DNA for the CDR3: TGTGCCAGCAGCTTAGAACTAGCGCGTAGCACAGATACGCAGTATTTT.

This chain uses TRBV10-2 with TRBJ2-7; D possibly corresponds to TRBD2 (7 bases). The V gene lost 5 bases and the J gene lost 4 bases, with 15 bases spanning the gap. This CDR3 has 14 residues. Per the germline V gene, CDR1 is WSHSY and CDR2 is SAAADI. The CDR3 region has the DNA TGCGCCAGCAGTTTCTACAGGGAGGGATACGAGCAGTACTTC. This codes for CASSFYREGYEQYF.

The chain is built from TRBV6-5 and TRBJ2-7; 9 bases match TRBD1. The CDR3 extends over 15 amino acids. The junction had 8 bases not matched to a gene; V was cut back by 7 bases and J by 1 base. CDR1 and CDR2 (germline): MNHEY, SVGAGI. The CDR3 coding sequence is TGTGCCAGCACTAAGCCCGGGACAGGGTCCTACGAGCAGTACTTC. Translation gives CASTKPGTGSYEQYF.

The V and J genes are TRBV5-5 and TRBJ1-3; 7 bases match TRBD1. The trim removed 2 bases at V and 4 bases at J, leaving 6 bases unmatched. Germline values: CDR1 SGHKS, CDR2 YYEKEE (reference sequence). This CDR3 spans 15 amino acids. The chain's CDR3 is CASSFVGTEGNTIYF. The DNA of the CDR3 is TGTGCCAGCAGCTTCGTCGGGACAGAGGGAAACACCATATATTTT.

The chain combines TRBV7-8 with TRBJ1-2, with TRBD1 identical over 7 bases. This CDR3 region has 12 residues. Germline V gene sequence: CDR1 SGHVS, CDR2 FQNEAQ. The V and J ends lost 5 bases and 7 bases, in that order; junction bases with no gene match: 4. CDR3 amino acids: CASSQGEGGYTF. DNA for the CDR3: TGTGCCAGCAGCCAGGGGGAAGGTGGCTACACCTTC.

The V and J genes are TRBV5-6 and TRBJ2-7, with TRBD1 identical over 9 bases. V trimming: 2 bases; J trimming: 2 bases; junction bases outside the gene matches: 5. The CDR3 covers 15 residues. From germline, CDR1 is SGHDT and CDR2 YYEEEE. The CDR3, as DNA: TGTGCCAGCAGCTTTGGGACAGGGTTCCCCTACGAGCAGTACTTC. Amino acids: CASSFGTGFPYEQYF.